This entry concerns a single T cell receptor (beta chain). Data came from immunoSEQ multiplex PCR; TCRdb stores just in-frame clones and leaves some out. The table lists under 150,000 clones, 70% to 90% of them singletons, with under 35% in the top ten. The CDR3 has 17 residues. V trimming: 3 bases; J trimming: 3 bases; junction bases outside the gene matches: 4. Per germline, CDR1 SGDLS and CDR2 YYNGEE. The data originate from a study of T cell responses to AZD1222 COVID-19 vaccine. V gene TRBV9 combines with J gene TRBJ2-2, with 14 bases matching TRBD2. The clonotype originates from an adult in good health. Sequenced here: peripheral blood, sampled on day 0 of AZD1222 vaccination. In DNA, the CDR3 is TGTGCCAGCAGCGCGGGACTAGCGGGAGAGGACACCGGGGAGCTGTTTTTT. Translation: CASSAGLAGEDTGELFF.